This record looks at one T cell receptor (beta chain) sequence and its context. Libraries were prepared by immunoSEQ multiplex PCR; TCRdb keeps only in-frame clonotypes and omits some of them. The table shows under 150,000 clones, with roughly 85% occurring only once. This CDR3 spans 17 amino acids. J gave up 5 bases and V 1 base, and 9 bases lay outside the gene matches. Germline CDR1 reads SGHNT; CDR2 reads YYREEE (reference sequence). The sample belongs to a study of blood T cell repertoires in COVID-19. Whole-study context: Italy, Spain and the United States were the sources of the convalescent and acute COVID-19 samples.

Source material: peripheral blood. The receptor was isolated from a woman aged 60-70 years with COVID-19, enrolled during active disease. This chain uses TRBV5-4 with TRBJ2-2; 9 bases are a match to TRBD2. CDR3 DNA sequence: TGTGCCAGCAGCTTGATATTAGCGGGGGAAGGGACCGGGGAGCTGTTTTTT. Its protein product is CASSLILAGEGTGELFF.